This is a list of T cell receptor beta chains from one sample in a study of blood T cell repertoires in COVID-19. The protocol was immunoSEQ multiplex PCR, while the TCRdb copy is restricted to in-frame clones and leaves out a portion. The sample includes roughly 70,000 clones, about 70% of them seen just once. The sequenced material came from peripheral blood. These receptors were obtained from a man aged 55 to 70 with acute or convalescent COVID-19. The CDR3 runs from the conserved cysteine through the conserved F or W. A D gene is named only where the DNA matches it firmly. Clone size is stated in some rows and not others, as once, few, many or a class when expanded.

CDR3: CASSPSGGEGTQYF; DNA: TGTGCCAGCAGCCCTAGCGGGGGGGAAGGGACCCAGTACTTC; D: TRBD2; J: TRBJ2-5; length: 14; V: TRBV11-2; size: -
CDR3: CASSLFNEQFF; DNA: TGTGCCAGCAGTCTATTCAATGAGCAGTTCTTC; D: -; J: TRBJ2-1; length: 11; V: TRBV2; size: -
CDR3: CASQTTQAGGLGGAIQYF; DNA: TGTGCCAGTCAAACGACTCAAGCGGGGGGGCTTGGAGGGGCGATTCAGTACTTC; D: TRBD2; J: TRBJ2-4; length: 18; V: TRBV19; size: -
CDR3: CASSQRTGQETQYF; DNA: TGTGCCAGCAGCCAACGGACAGGACAAGAGACCCAGTACTTC; D: TRBD1; J: TRBJ2-5; length: 14; V: TRBV2; size: -
CDR3: CASSLTAGGDTQYF; DNA: TGTGCCAGCAGCTTAACAGCGGGGGGGGATACGCAGTATTTT; D: TRBD2; J: TRBJ2-3; length: 14; V: TRBV7-7; size: -
CDR3: CASSTDPTSTDTQYF; DNA: TGCGCCAGCAGCACCGATCCAACTAGCACAGATACGCAGTATTTT; D: -; J: TRBJ2-3; length: 15; V: TRBV5-1; size: -
CDR3: CASSQDRPPGETQYF; DNA: TGCGCCAGCAGCCAAGATCGGCCCCCAGGAGAGACCCAGTACTTC; D: -; J: TRBJ2-5; length: 15; V: TRBV4-1; size: -
CDR3: CASSFGGINQPQHF; DNA: TGTGCCAGCAGCTTTGGGGGGATCAATCAGCCCCAGCATTTT; D: -; J: TRBJ1-5; length: 14; V: TRBV7-9; size: once
CDR3: CASSLASTGTWNSPLHF; DNA: TGTGCCAGCAGCTTAGCGTCGACAGGGACTTGGAATTCACCCCTCCACTTT; D: TRBD1; J: TRBJ1-6; length: 17; V: TRBV7-8; size: -
CDR3: CASSQAGRTNTGELFF; DNA: TGTGCCAGCAGCCAAGCCGGGAGGACGAACACCGGGGAGCTGTTTTTT; D: TRBD2; J: TRBJ2-2; length: 16; V: TRBV4-2; size: -
CDR3: CASSQRGHDTGELFF; DNA: TGCGCCAGCAGCCAAAGGGGGCATGACACCGGGGAGCTGTTTTTT; D: TRBD1; J: TRBJ2-2; length: 15; V: TRBV4-1; size: few
CDR3: CASRPRGGAGNEQFF; DNA: TGCGCCAGCCGACCTCGCGGGGGGGCGGGGAATGAGCAGTTCTTC; D: TRBD2; J: TRBJ2-1; length: 15; V: TRBV11-2; size: -
CDR3: CASSLAMARGDGYTF; DNA: TGTGCCAGCAGCTTAGCGATGGCCCGCGGGGATGGCTACACCTTC; D: -; J: TRBJ1-2; length: 15; V: TRBV7-9; size: -
CDR3: CASSLVAQGGDSPLHF; DNA: TGCGCCAGCAGCTTGGTGGCGCAGGGCGGCGATTCACCCCTCCACTTT; D: -; J: TRBJ1-6; length: 16; V: TRBV5-1; size: -
CDR3: CASSLEGAGELFF; DNA: TGTGCCAGCAGCTTGGAGGGTGCCGGGGAGCTGTTTTTT; D: -; J: TRBJ2-2; length: 13; V: TRBV7-6; size: -
CDR3: CASSSSTGSNEQFF; DNA: TGCGCCAGCAGCTCGTCGACAGGGAGCAATGAGCAGTTCTTC; D: TRBD1; J: TRBJ2-1; length: 14; V: TRBV5-1; size: -
CDR3: CASSQQPATAQYF; DNA: TGCGCCAGCAGCCAACAACCTGCAACGGCCCAGTACTTC; D: -; J: TRBJ2-5; length: 13; V: TRBV4-1; size: -
CDR3: CAWSGGLYNSPLHF; DNA: TGTGCCTGGAGTGGCGGTCTCTATAATTCACCCCTCCACTTT; D: -; J: TRBJ1-6; length: 14; V: TRBV30; size: -
CDR3: CASGRGTSGRYEQYF; DNA: TGTGCTAGTGGCCGCGGGACTAGCGGGAGATACGAGCAGTACTTC; D: TRBD2; J: TRBJ2-7; length: 15; V: TRBV12-5; size: -
CDR3: CASSLTGTGVPEAFF; DNA: TGTGCCAGCAGCTTAACCGGGACAGGGGTTCCTGAAGCTTTCTTT; D: TRBD1; J: TRBJ1-1; length: 15; V: TRBV3-1/TRBV3-2; size: many